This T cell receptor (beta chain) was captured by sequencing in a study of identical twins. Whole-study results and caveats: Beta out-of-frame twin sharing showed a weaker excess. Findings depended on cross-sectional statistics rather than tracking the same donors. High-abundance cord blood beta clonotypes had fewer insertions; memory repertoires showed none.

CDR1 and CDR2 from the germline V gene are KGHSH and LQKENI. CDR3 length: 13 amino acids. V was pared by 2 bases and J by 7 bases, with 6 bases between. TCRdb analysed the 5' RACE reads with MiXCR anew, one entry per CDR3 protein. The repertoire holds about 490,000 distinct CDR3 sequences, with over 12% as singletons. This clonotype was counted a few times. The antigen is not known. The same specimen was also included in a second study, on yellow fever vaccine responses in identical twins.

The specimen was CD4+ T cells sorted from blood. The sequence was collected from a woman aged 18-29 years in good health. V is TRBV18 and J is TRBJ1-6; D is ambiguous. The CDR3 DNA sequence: TGTGCCAGCTCACCAGGAGAAAATTCACCCCTCCACTTT. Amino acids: CASSPGENSPLHF.